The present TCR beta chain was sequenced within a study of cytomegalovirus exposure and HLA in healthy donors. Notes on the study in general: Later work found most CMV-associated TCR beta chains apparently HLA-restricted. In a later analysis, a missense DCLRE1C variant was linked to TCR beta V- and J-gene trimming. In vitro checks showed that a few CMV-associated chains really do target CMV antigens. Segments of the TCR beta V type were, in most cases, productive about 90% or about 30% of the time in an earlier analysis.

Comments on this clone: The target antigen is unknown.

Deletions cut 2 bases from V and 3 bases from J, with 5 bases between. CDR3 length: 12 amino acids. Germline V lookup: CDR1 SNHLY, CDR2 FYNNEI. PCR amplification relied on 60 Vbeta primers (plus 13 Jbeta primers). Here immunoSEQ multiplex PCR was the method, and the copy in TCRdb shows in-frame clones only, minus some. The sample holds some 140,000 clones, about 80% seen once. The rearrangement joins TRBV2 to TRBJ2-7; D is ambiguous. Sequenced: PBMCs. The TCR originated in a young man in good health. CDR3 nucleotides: TGTGCCAGCAGTGAACAGTTCTACGAGCAGTACTTC. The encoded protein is CASSEQFYEQYF.